This TCR beta chain was found in a study of read filtering for tumor transcriptome and immune sequencing. Overall study context: Roughly 8 patients were R-ISS I, some 16 were R-ISS II, about seven were R-ISS III.

The study, taken as a whole, reports: Compared with RNA-seq, IR-seq gave much higher clonotype depth and reliability.

Molecular barcoded adaptors covering alpha/delta and beta/gamma chains were used on about 390 ng RNA. TCRdb ran MiXCR on the reads and lists one entry per CDR3 protein. The sample lists over 90,000 distinct CDR3 sequences; roughly 21% were seen once. As to this clonotype: Its antigen remains unknown. A single base separates this from a much larger clone, so it may be a read error.

The receptor comes from a donor aged 40 or over with multiple myeloma. The sequencing sample was made of a population of CD138-negative cells sorted from bone marrow.

DNA of the CDR3: TGTGCCAGCAGGAAGCTAGCGGGGGGCCTGAACACCGGGGAGCCGTTTTTT. Residues: CASRKLAGGLNTGEPFF. The V call is TRBV27, the J call TRBJ2-2; 11 nucleotides agree with TRBD2. The CDR3 loop spans 17 amino acids. Looked up from germline, CDR1 is MNHEY and CDR2 is SMNVEV (reference sequence).